The clone carrying this T cell receptor (beta chain) was detected a few times. Its antigen is as yet unknown. HIV-negative, healthy adults without recent acute infections or vaccinations were the donors. This specimen comes from a study of shared clonotypes between healthy human individuals. Regarding the study as a whole: Of the naive CD4 clonotypes, roughly 5.5% were shared across a handful of donors.

TCRdb's copy holds only in-frame clones and misses some; the assay was immunoSEQ multiplex PCR. The table records 900,000 to 1,200,000 clones, 75% to 80% of them present only once. Germline V gene lookup returns CDR1 MNHNS and CDR2 SASEGT. Trimming took 7 bases from V and 0 from J, leaving 10 bases between them. The CDR3 has 14 residues. The sequence derives from a young man in good health. Some clones in this sample may be carry-over from other donors' samples. The chain combines TRBV6-1 with TRBJ2-1, with D uncertain. The specimen was memory CD4+ T cells from PBMCs. Subset: CD45RA-negative fraction. CDR3 residues: CASNDWSSYNEQFF. CDR3 sequence (DNA): TGTGCCAGCAACGACTGGAGCTCCTACAATGAGCAGTTCTTC.